These 31 T cell receptor beta chains were all obtained from the same sample, sequenced in a study of stem cell transplantation in POMP-related autoinflammatory disease. These receptors have no known antigen. Assay used: immunoSEQ multiplex PCR; TCRdb lists only in-frame clones, some missing. The table includes around 9,000 clones, approximately 89% detected once. The study's findings and limits: Fewer unique TRB V-J gene pairings were identified in patients with PRAID. Across all analyzed T-cell subsets, patients with PRAID tended toward reduced diversity and increased clonality.

Sequencing was performed on CD8+ T cells from PBMCs, taken before stem cell transplantation. The origin of the receptors is a human donor with POMP-related autoinflammation and immune dysregulation (PRAID).

This chain links TRBV7-3 with TRBJ2-2; D gene ambiguous. The CDR3 contains 15 residues. The V end lost 5 bases, the J end lost 0 bases, and 10 bases lay between the germline ends. CDR1 is SGHTA, CDR2 FQGTGA, per germline. The CDR3 region is CASSPTDPNTGELFF. CDR3 DNA: TGTGCCAGCAGCCCAACTGACCCGAACACCGGGGAGCTGTTTTTT.

The chain's CDR3 is CASSDVSGNTIYF. The DNA for the CDR3 is TGTGCCAGCAGTGATGTTTCTGGAAACACCATATATTTT. V and J are TRBV6-1 and TRBJ1-3; D ambiguous. The V gene lost 3 bases and the J gene lost 1 base, with 4 bases spanning the gap. The CDR3 is 13 residues long. Germline assignment: CDR1 MNHNS and CDR2 SASEGT.

The J gene is TRBJ2-1, the V gene TRBV19; D not resolved. Per germline, CDR1 LNHDA and CDR2 SQIVND (reference sequence). The CDR3 is 13 residues long. Trimming shortened V by 1 base and J by 4 bases, and 5 bases separated the two germline ends. The CDR3 bases are TGTGCCAGTAGTATAGGCGGTTACAATGAGCAGTTCTTC. This translates into CASSIGGYNEQFF.

This chain connects TRBV4-2 to TRBJ2-7; unclear D gene. The CDR3 runs 14 residues. Germline assignment: CDR1 LGHNA and CDR2 YNFKEQ. Trimming removed 0 bases from V and 2 bases from J, with 8 bases in between. Here the CDR3 DNA reads TGTGCCAGCAGCCAAGAGGCGCATCCCTACGAGCAGTACTTC. Protein sequence: CASSQEAHPYEQYF.

V gene TRBV27 combines with J gene TRBJ1-1; a weak D match, TRBD1 (5 bases). Per the germline V gene, CDR1 is MNHEY and CDR2 is SMNVEV (reference sequence). The CDR3 is 13 amino acids. Trimming pared 5 bases from V and 5 bases from J, leaving 12 bases between. The CDR3 sequence: CASSQGRATEAFF. CDR3 in DNA: TGTGCCAGCAGTCAGGGTAGGGCTACTGAAGCTTTCTTT.

The genes are TRBV27 and TRBJ2-5, with 7 bases lining up with TRBD2. TRBJ2-7 matches the DNA end more closely, so the J call is doubtful. The CDR3 covers 13 residues. CDR1 and CDR2 from the germline V gene are MNHEY and SMNVEV (reference sequence). CDR3 in DNA: TGTGCCAGCAGTACCTCTAGCGGAGACGAGCAGTACTTC. Translating it yields CASSTSSGDEQYF.

The rearrangement joins TRBV7-8 to TRBJ2-1; D unclear. The CDR3 runs to 17 residues. V dropped 1 base and J dropped 0 bases, with 13 bases sitting between them. Germline V gene lookup returns CDR1 SGHVS and CDR2 FQNEAQ. CDR3 DNA: TGTGCCAGCAGCTTAGGGGCGCCGACTTCCTCCTACAATGAGCAGTTCTTC. Protein sequence: CASSLGAPTSSYNEQFF.

The chain uses TRBV9 and TRBJ1-1, with D possibly TRBD1 on 6 matching bases. This CDR3 is built from 15 residues. The germline V gene has CDR1 SGDLS and CDR2 YYNGEE. V was clipped by 3 bases and J by 0 bases, with 12 bases between them. This CDR3 reads CASSEQGTLNTEAFF. CDR3 nucleotide sequence: TGTGCCAGCAGCGAGCAGGGGACCTTGAACACTGAAGCTTTCTTT.

There are a few counts of this clone. The chain joins TRBV7-2 to TRBJ1-2, with D possibly being TRBD1 (5 bases). Germline-derived CDR1 and CDR2 are SGHTA and FQGNSA. The ends were cut back, 2 bases at V and 8 bases at J, with 15 bases in the middle. This CDR3 is built from 14 residues. CDR3 residues: CASSLSDSFPGYTF. CDR3 nucleotide sequence: TGTGCCAGCAGCTTATCCGACAGCTTTCCGGGCTACACCTTC.

The DNA of the CDR3 is TGTGCCAGCAGCTTGACCGACGGGGAGACCCAGTACTTC. It yields the protein CASSLTDGETQYF. This rearrangement joins TRBV11-2 to TRBJ2-5; D uncertain. Germline assignment: CDR1 SGHAT and CDR2 FQNNGV. Trimming removed 3 bases from V and 5 bases from J, with 10 bases in between. The CDR3 extends over 13 amino acids.

The rearrangement links TRBV7-9 to TRBJ1-6; TRBD1 aligns across 10 bases. Germline CDR1 SEHNR, CDR2 FQNEAQ (reference sequence). The CDR3 has 15 amino acids. With 5 bases clipped from V and 9 bases from J, the junction kept 7 bases outside the gene matches. CDR3 sequence: CASSLDGTGVSPLHF. Written as DNA, the CDR3 is TGTGCCAGCAGCCTAGACGGGACAGGGGTTTCACCCCTCCACTTT.

This sequence joins TRBV5-6 and TRBJ2-7; TRBD1 might be the D (6 bases). Between the trimmed V and J ends, which lost 1 base and 4 bases, there was a span of 9 bases. Germline CDR1 reads SGHDT; CDR2 reads YYEEEE. The CDR3 length is 13 residues. The CDR3 protein is CASSLSQGYEQYF. In nucleotides, the CDR3 is TGTGCCAGCAGCTTGAGCCAGGGGTACGAGCAGTACTTC.

The V gene is TRBV27, the J gene TRBJ1-2; weak D call: TRBD1 (5 bases). This CDR3 comprises 16 residues. The V gene lost 2 bases and the J gene lost 8 bases, with 21 bases spanning the gap. The germline V gene has CDR1 MNHEY and CDR2 SMNVEV (reference sequence). The CDR3 nucleotides are TGTGCCAGCAGTTTACTTTCAGGGACGGGTTTGGGGGGCTACACCTTC. This translates into CASSLLSGTGLGGYTF.

The chain employs TRBV19 and TRBJ2-3, with D maybe TRBD2 (7 bases). Trimming removed 1 base from V and 0 bases from J, with 17 bases in between. Looked up from germline, CDR1 is LNHDA and CDR2 is SQIVND (reference sequence). There are 18 residues in the CDR3. The CDR3 protein is CASSIAGGLISSTDTQYF. In DNA form, the CDR3 reads TGTGCCAGTAGTATAGCGGGGGGCCTAATTTCTAGCACAGATACGCAGTATTTT.

The sample holds a few counts of this clone. The rearrangement links TRBV7-9 to TRBJ1-1; D is unclear. The CDR3 sequence is 12 residues long. The V gene lost 3 bases and the J gene lost 4 bases, with 6 bases spanning the gap. CDR1 and CDR2 (germline): SEHNR, FQNEAQ (reference sequence). DNA of the CDR3: TGTGCCAGCAGCTTGCCCTTCACTGAAGCTTTCTTT. This encodes CASSLPFTEAFF.

CDR3 nucleotide sequence: TGTGCCAGCAGCCTCATCACAGATACGCAGTATTTT. Amino acid sequence: CASSLITDTQYF. The V call is TRBV11-2, the J call TRBJ2-3; D is unresolved. This CDR3 is built from 12 residues. Germline CDR1 and CDR2: SGHAT and FQNNGV. The germline V and J ends were trimmed by 5 bases and 2 bases, with 5 bases remaining between them.

This clone occurred a few times. The chain couples TRBV7-9 to TRBJ1-4; 10 bases line up with TRBD1. This CDR3 comprises 15 residues. The V segment lost 6 bases and the J segment 6 bases; nucleotides outside the gene matches: 7. Germline CDR1 SEHNR, CDR2 FQNEAQ (reference sequence). CDR3 nucleotides: TGTGCCAGCAGGAAGACAGGGGGCAGGGATGAAAAACTGTTTTTT. Its translation: CASRKTGGRDEKLFF.

V gene TRBV28 combines with J gene TRBJ2-7; 8 positions agree with TRBD1. Germline CDR1 MDHEN, CDR2 SYDVKM. The CDR3 is 15 residues long. Trimming at V came to 6 bases and at J to 4 bases, leaving 11 bases not matched to a gene. For the CDR3, the DNA is TGTGCCAGCAGGCAGCCGGGACAGGCTTCTTACGAGCAGTACTTC. Protein: CASRQPGQASYEQYF.

The chain employs TRBV19 and TRBJ1-5, with no clear D. Trimming left V 6 bases short and J 6 bases short, with 6 bases between. This CDR3 region has 11 residues. Germline V gives CDR1 LNHDA, CDR2 SQIVND (reference sequence). Here the CDR3 reads CASSRGQPQHF. As DNA, the CDR3 is TGTGCCAGTAGCCGGGGTCAGCCCCAGCATTTT.

This clone showed up just once. This rearrangement joins TRBV27 to TRBJ2-3; perhaps TRBD1 as D (7 bases). This CDR3 is built from 16 residues. Germline CDR1 is MNHEY and CDR2 is SMNVEV (reference sequence). V was cut by 6 bases and J by 0 bases, with 16 bases left in between. The CDR3 DNA sequence: TGTGCCAGCAGGATGACAGGGACTTCTAGCACAGATACGCAGTATTTT. This encodes CASRMTGTSSTDTQYF.

This chain uses TRBV13 with TRBJ2-7; unclear D gene. V was shortened by 4 bases and J by 4 bases, with 8 bases between the two germline ends. This CDR3 spans 12 amino acids. CDR1 PRHDT and CDR2 FYEKMQ come from the germline V gene (reference sequence). The CDR3 region is CASSSTRYEQYF. CDR3 in DNA: TGTGCCAGCAGCTCGACCCGATACGAGCAGTACTTC.

The V gene is TRBV28, the J gene TRBJ1-2; possibly TRBD1 for D (5 bases). Germline values: CDR1 MDHEN, CDR2 SYDVKM. V was cut by 3 bases and J by 7 bases, with 6 bases left in between. This CDR3 has 11 residues. This CDR3 is CASSFGGGYTF. CDR3 in DNA: TGTGCCAGCAGTTTCGGGGGTGGCTACACCTTC.

CDR3 sequence: CATSTGGDTF. In DNA form, the CDR3 reads TGTGCCACGAGTACAGGCGGAGACACCTTC. The rearrangement links TRBV2 to TRBJ1-2; D is possibly TRBD1 (5 bases). The CDR3 is 10 amino acids. The germline V gene has CDR1 SNHLY and CDR2 FYNNEI. The V end was cut by 10 bases, the J end by 12 bases, with 15 bases between.

V is TRBV27 and J is TRBJ1-5; tentatively, D is TRBD1 (6 bases). V gave up 1 base and J gave up 2 bases, with 9 bases separating them. The CDR3 has 15 amino acids. The germline V gene has CDR1 MNHEY and CDR2 SMNVEV (reference sequence). CDR3 DNA: TGTGCCAGCAGTTTATGGGGGGCAGGCAATCAGCCCCAGCATTTT. Protein sequence: CASSLWGAGNQPQHF.

The chain combines TRBV6-1 with TRBJ2-1, with unresolved D. The germline V gene encodes CDR1 MNHNS and CDR2 SASEGT. The germline V and J ends were trimmed by 6 bases and 2 bases, with 5 bases remaining between them. The CDR3 has 12 amino acids. The CDR3 protein is CASRGAYNEQFF. CDR3 coding DNA: TGTGCCAGCAGGGGCGCCTACAATGAGCAGTTCTTC.

The CDR3 nucleotides read TGCGCCAGCAGCCAAGATCCGGTCGGGCGGGGGGAAAAACTGTTTTTT. Its translation: CASSQDPVGRGEKLFF. V and J are TRBV4-1 and TRBJ1-4, with a weak D call TRBD1 (5 bases). Trimming shortened V by 0 bases and J by 8 bases, and 16 bases separated the two germline ends. This CDR3 region has 16 residues. The germline gives CDR1 MGHRA, CDR2 YSYEKL.

V gene TRBV5-1 combines with J gene TRBJ2-7; a weak D match, TRBD2 (5 bases). The CDR3 spans 14 residues. Germline V gives CDR1 SGHRS, CDR2 YFSETQ. Trimming took 1 base from V and 2 from J, leaving 10 bases between them. The CDR3 DNA reads as TGCGCCAGCAGCTTGTTCGACGGGACCTACGAGCAGTACTTC. Translated, it gives CASSLFDGTYEQYF.

The rearrangement links TRBV28 to TRBJ2-2; D is unresolved. Per the germline V gene, CDR1 is MDHEN and CDR2 is SYDVKM. V was cut by 5 bases and J by 0 bases, with 10 bases left in between. CDR3 size: 15 residues. The CDR3 sequence is CASSVGITNTGELFF. The CDR3 nucleotides read TGTGCCAGCAGTGTCGGAATAACGAACACCGGGGAGCTGTTTTTT.

The chain joins TRBV10-2 to TRBJ2-1; D is unclear. V lost 1 base, J lost 5 bases, and 9 bases lay in between. The germline V gene has CDR1 WSHSY and CDR2 SAAADI. This CDR3 spans 14 amino acids. This CDR3 is CASSELTLNNEQFF. The CDR3 DNA sequence: TGCGCCAGCAGTGAGTTGACCCTAAACAATGAGCAGTTCTTC.

This rearrangement joins TRBV4-2 to TRBJ2-3; the match to TRBD1 covers 8 bases. V shed 5 bases, J shed 1 base, and the junction held 5 bases outside the gene matches. This CDR3 comprises 15 residues. Germline V gene sequence: CDR1 LGHNA, CDR2 YNFKEQ. CDR3 DNA: TGTGCCAGCAGCGAACCGGACAGGGGCACAGATACGCAGTATTTT. Protein: CASSEPDRGTDTQYF.

The rearrangement uses TRBV10-3 and TRBJ1-6; 10 bases are a match to TRBD1. J was trimmed by 7 bases and V by 10 bases; bases with no gene match: 4. The CDR3 is 13 residues long. Germline CDR1 reads ENHRY; CDR2 reads SYGVKD. CDR3 DNA: TGTGCCACCTGGGACAGGGGAAATTCACCCCTCCACTTT. Residues: CATWDRGNSPLHF.